The present entry profiles one T cell receptor (beta chain) with its context. The antigen is not known. The data stem from a study of T cells in Graves' hyperthyroidism and ophthalmopathy. Study-level points and caveats: Separation of ophthalmopathy from stable hyperthyroidism was achieved by a 13 V-J model.

At least 3 on the Clinical Activity Score was recorded for ophthalmopathy patients, who also had NOSPECS grade at least 4 and duration under 3 months. It was uncontrolled infection, other autoimmune disease, pregnancy or lactation that excluded patients. Germline-derived CDR1 and CDR2 are DFQATT and SNEGSKA (reference sequence). J gave up 7 bases and V 0 bases, and 8 bases lay outside the gene matches. This CDR3 comprises 15 residues. Amplification targeted TCR beta CDR3 regions from RNA transcripts. Initially, a first-round RT-PCR of the TCR CDR3 employed the HTBI primer set. TCRdb analysed the multiplex PCR reads with MiXCR anew, one entry per CDR3 protein. The sample records 600,000 or so distinct CDR3 sequences, about 14% being singletons.

Sequencing was performed on blood. The source of this sequence is a woman aged 50 to 65 with Graves' ophthalmopathy. V usage is TRBV20-1 and J usage is TRBJ2-1; TRBD2 matches 8 bases. CDR3 bases: TGCAGTGCTAGAGAAGGTAGCGGGACGAGGAATGAGCAGTTCTTC. Translation: CSAREGSGTRNEQFF.